One sample yielded the 27 T cell receptor beta chains listed below, sequenced in a study of shared clonotypes between healthy human individuals. Measured with immunoSEQ multiplex PCR; TCRdb has only the in-frame clones, and not every one. The sample has around 1.4 million clones, 97% to 99% seen once; the top ten hold approximately 0.4%. The sequenced material came from naive CD4+ T cells sorted from blood. Subset here: CD45RA+ positively selected. The receptors derive from a man younger than 45 in good health.

This rearrangement joins TRBV7-9 to TRBJ2-5; TRBD2 is a possible D gene (6 bases). Germline V gene lookup returns CDR1 SEHNR and CDR2 FQNEAQ (reference sequence). CDR3 length: 13 residues. V was cut by 6 bases and J by 4 bases, with 12 bases left in between. DNA for the CDR3: TGTGCCAGCAGGCCAGGAGGGAGAGAGACCCAGTACTTC. Protein sequence: CASRPGGRETQYF.

The V gene is TRBV5-5, the J gene TRBJ2-2, with D perhaps TRBD1 (5 bases). The CDR3 has 16 residues. CDR1 and CDR2 from the germline V gene are SGHKS and YYEKEE (reference sequence). V was pared by 5 bases and J by 0 bases, with 14 bases between. The CDR3 sequence is CASRMQGRSNTGELFF. CDR3 in DNA: TGTGCCAGCAGGATGCAGGGCCGATCGAACACCGGGGAGCTGTTTTTT.

The chain uses TRBV6-6 and TRBJ1-1; D is perhaps TRBD1 (5 bases). Trimming removed 2 bases from V and 4 bases from J, with 17 bases in between. The CDR3 is 16 residues long. Germline V gene lookup returns CDR1 MNHNY and CDR2 SVGAGI (reference sequence). The CDR3 protein is CASSYPRVGVGTEAFF. The CDR3 DNA is TGTGCCAGCAGTTACCCCAGGGTGGGGGTTGGCACTGAAGCTTTCTTT.

The DNA for the CDR3 is TGTGCCAGCAGTACAACCCCGACAGACTACAATGAGCAGTTCTTC. Translated, it gives CASSTTPTDYNEQFF. This chain connects TRBV27 to TRBJ2-1; D possibly corresponds to TRBD1 (5 bases). Germline CDR1 reads MNHEY; CDR2 reads SMNVEV (reference sequence). This CDR3 has 15 residues. V lost 5 bases and J lost 3, with 14 bases in between.

This chain connects TRBV7-9 to TRBJ2-7, with 14 bases lining up with TRBD2. The V and J ends lost 7 bases and 5 bases, in that order; junction bases with no gene match: 16. The CDR3 is made up of 18 amino acids. Germline lookup yields CDR1 SEHNR and CDR2 FQNEAQ (reference sequence). For the CDR3, the DNA is TGTGCCAGCACCCGAATTGCAGGACTAGCGGGAGGAGTAAACGAGCAGTACTTC. Its translation is CASTRIAGLAGGVNEQYF.

V and J are TRBV9 and TRBJ2-3; 9 bases line up with TRBD2. With 0 bases clipped from V and 5 bases from J, the junction kept 4 bases outside the gene matches. The CDR3 extends over 15 amino acids. Germline values: CDR1 SGDLS, CDR2 YYNGEE. The CDR3, as DNA: TGTGCCAGCAGCGTAGCTCAGCGGGAGGTAGATACGCAGTATTTT. Translated, it gives CASSVAQREVDTQYF.

This chain joins TRBV28 and TRBJ1-5; D unresolved. CDR3 length: 16 residues. Per the germline V gene, CDR1 is MDHEN and CDR2 is SYDVKM. Trimming cost V 8 bases and J 0 bases, with 17 bases left between them. CDR3 protein: CASAPRGGYSNQPQHF. The CDR3 bases are TGTGCCAGCGCTCCCCGCGGCGGTTATAGCAATCAGCCCCAGCATTTT.

The chain carries TRBV19 and TRBJ1-2; unclear D gene. Germline CDR1 reads LNHDA; CDR2 reads SQIVND (reference sequence). This CDR3 has 10 residues. Trimming pared 4 bases from V and 6 bases from J, leaving 3 bases between. The CDR3: CASSSHGYTF. The CDR3 coding sequence is TGTGCCAGTAGTAGCCATGGCTACACCTTC.

Concerning this clone itself: Other DNA sequences in this sample translate to the same CDR3. The chain uses TRBV5-1 and TRBJ1-1; 8 bases fit TRBD1. The trim removed 0 bases at V and 1 base at J, leaving 2 bases unmatched. The CDR3 has 15 amino acids. Germline loops: CDR1 SGHRS, CDR2 YFSETQ. The CDR3 is CASSLDGQGNTEAFF. As DNA, the CDR3 is TGCGCCAGCAGCTTGGATGGACAGGGGAACACTGAAGCTTTCTTT.

V and J are TRBV14 and TRBJ2-7; D is possibly TRBD1 (6 bases). V lost 4 bases to trimming and J lost 0 bases, with 13 bases between them. Germline CDR1 is SGHDN and CDR2 is FVKESK. The CDR3 is made up of 15 amino acids. In DNA form, the CDR3 reads TGTGCCAGCAGCCCCTTCGGACAGAACTCCTACGAGCAGTACTTC. This codes for CASSPFGQNSYEQYF.

The genes are TRBV7-2 and TRBJ1-2, with D perhaps TRBD1 (6 bases). The CDR3 runs to 16 residues. Germline loops: CDR1 SGHTA, CDR2 FQGNSA. Trimming left V 4 bases short and J 4 bases short, with 19 bases between. CDR3 coding DNA: TGTGCCAGCAGCTCCAGGGGCAAAGGGGGATTCTATGGCTACACCTTC. Translated, it gives CASSSRGKGGFYGYTF.

This clone showed up just once. This chain joins TRBV2 and TRBJ2-5, with TRBD2 matching over 8 bases. The CDR3 runs to 13 residues. The germline CDR1 and CDR2 sequences are SNHLY and FYNNEI. V shed 5 bases and J 4 bases; nucleotides not matched to a gene: 3. CDR3 nucleotides: TGTGCCAGCAGTCGGGAGGGCCGAGAGACCCAGTACTTC. This encodes CASSREGRETQYF.

The genes are TRBV18 and TRBJ1-5; D call uncertain. Germline V gives CDR1 KGHSH, CDR2 LQKENI. This CDR3 has 12 residues. V was shortened by 6 bases and J by 4 bases, with 7 bases between the two germline ends. CDR3 loop: CASSGVNQPQHF. CDR3 DNA: TGTGCCAGCTCCGGAGTTAATCAGCCCCAGCATTTT.

This rearrangement joins TRBV6-1 to TRBJ1-5, with 7 bases aligning to TRBD1. Trimming cost V 4 bases and J 4 bases; bases outside gene matches: 13. CDR3 size: 17 residues. Germline CDR1 reads MNHNS; CDR2 reads SASEGT. CDR3 protein: CASSVMGDSLKNQPQHF. As DNA, the CDR3 is TGTGCCAGCAGTGTTATGGGGGACAGCCTAAAGAATCAGCCCCAGCATTTT.

The count of this clone is one. The rearrangement links TRBV28 to TRBJ1-5; no reliable D call. V was cut by 0 bases and J by 0 bases, with 9 bases left in between. Per germline, CDR1 MDHEN and CDR2 SYDVKM. The CDR3 consists of 16 residues. The CDR3 DNA follows: TGTGCCAGCAGTTTATGGGTCGGCGATAGCAATCAGCCCCAGCATTTT. Translation gives CASSLWVGDSNQPQHF. Full variable domain (rest looked up from reference TRBV28 and TRBJ1-5): DVKVTQSSRYLVKRTGEKVFLECVQDMDHENMFWYRQDPGLGLRLIYFSYDVKMKEKGDIPEGYSVSREKKERFSLILESASTNQTSMYLCASSLWVGDSNQPQHFGDGTRLSIL.

This sequence joins TRBV11-2 and TRBJ2-7, with D perhaps matching TRBD1 (6 bases). This CDR3 is built from 14 residues. Germline V gene data show CDR1 as SGHAT and CDR2 as FQNNGV. The V end lost 1 base, the J end lost 2 bases, and 9 bases lay between the germline ends. The CDR3 DNA reads as TGTGCCAGCAGCTTAGTAGGGACAACCTACGAGCAGTACTTC. Its translation is CASSLVGTTYEQYF.

The rearrangement links TRBV4-3 to TRBJ2-1; D call uncertain. With 1 base removed from V and 2 bases from J, the gap between germline ends came to 9 bases. The germline V gene encodes CDR1 LGHNA and CDR2 YSLEER. This CDR3 region has 15 residues. The DNA for the CDR3 is TGCGCCAGCAGCCAAGCAGGCCGCCCCTACAATGAGCAGTTCTTC. Translating gives CASSQAGRPYNEQFF.

V is TRBV6-1 and J is TRBJ1-1; D uncertain. The CDR3 spans 14 residues. V was trimmed by 3 bases and J by 3 bases, leaving 11 bases between them. Germline V CDR1 and CDR2: MNHNS, SASEGT. The DNA for the CDR3 is TGTGCCAGCAGTGACTTCATGGAGGACACTGAAGCTTTCTTT. It specifies CASSDFMEDTEAFF.

The rearrangement uses TRBV5-6 and TRBJ2-5; D ambiguous. This CDR3 has 14 residues. Trimming took off 2 bases at V and 0 bases at J, with 8 bases between the two ends. The germline CDR1 and CDR2 sequences are SGHDT and YYEEEE. In DNA, the CDR3 is TGTGCCAGCAGCTTCAAAGGGTACCAAGAGACCCAGTACTTC. Translating gives CASSFKGYQETQYF.

This sequence joins TRBV5-4 and TRBJ2-3, with TRBD2 matching 11 bases. This CDR3 is built from 16 residues. With 1 base clipped from V and 8 bases from J, the junction kept 9 bases outside the gene matches. In germline, CDR1 is SGHNT, CDR2 YYREEE (reference sequence). CDR3 loop: CASSLKGLAELGTQYF. The CDR3 DNA sequence: TGTGCCAGCAGCTTGAAGGGACTAGCGGAACTTGGTACGCAGTATTTT.

The CDR3, as DNA: TGTGCCAGCAGTGATATGACAGGCCTGGGACAGCCCCAGCATTTT. Translating gives CASSDMTGLGQPQHF. The chain is built from TRBV2 and TRBJ1-5; maybe TRBD1 (6 bases). This CDR3 is built from 15 residues. CDR1 and CDR2 from the germline V gene are SNHLY and FYNNEI. Trimming took 3 bases from V and 7 from J, leaving 16 bases between them.

The V call is TRBV27, the J call TRBJ1-4, with 9 nucleotides matching TRBD1. V gave up 5 bases and J gave up 4 bases; unmatched junction bases: 5. The CDR3 consists of 15 residues. The germline gives CDR1 MNHEY, CDR2 SMNVEV (reference sequence). The CDR3 here is CASSPRQGVNEKLFF. CDR3 sequence (DNA): TGTGCCAGCAGTCCCCGACAGGGGGTTAATGAAAAACTGTTTTTT.

This chain joins TRBV6-5 and TRBJ2-1; D may correspond to TRBD1 or TRBD2 (5 bases each). V was pared by 0 bases and J by 8 bases, with 17 bases between. The CDR3 consists of 16 residues. Germline-derived CDR1 and CDR2 are MNHEY and SVGAGI. CDR3 sequence: CASSYSRFSGADEQFF. CDR3 bases: TGTGCCAGCAGTTACTCGCGATTTTCCGGGGCCGATGAGCAGTTCTTC.

This sequence joins TRBV6-5 and TRBJ1-1, with TRBD1 as a possible D gene (6 bases). The CDR3 extends over 12 amino acids. Trimming stripped 7 bases from V and 11 bases from J, with 17 bases between. Germline CDR1 MNHEY, CDR2 SVGAGI. The CDR3: CASTGGGQVAFF. The CDR3 region has the DNA TGTGCCAGCACCGGTGGGGGGCAGGTGGCTTTCTTT.

V gene TRBV7-9 combines with J gene TRBJ1-3; 9 positions match TRBD1. The CDR3 sequence is 15 residues long. CDR1 and CDR2 from the germline V gene are SEHNR and FQNEAQ (reference sequence). Trimming at V came to 3 bases and at J to 2 bases, leaving 2 bases not matched to a gene. CDR3 nucleotides: TGTGCCAGCAGCTTCAGGACAGGGGCTGGAAACACCATATATTTT. Its protein product is CASSFRTGAGNTIYF.

The chain carries TRBV5-1 and TRBJ2-5; D remains unclear. V lost 3 bases and J 2 bases, leaving 8 bases between the germline ends. CDR3 length: 13 amino acids. The germline CDR1 and CDR2 sequences are SGHRS and YFSETQ. The CDR3 DNA reads as TGCGCCAGCAGCTGGAAGACACAAGAGACCCAGTACTTC. Protein sequence: CASSWKTQETQYF.

Points on this clone: This sample includes further DNA sequences coding for the same CDR3. The rearrangement uses TRBV29-1 and TRBJ2-7, with 12 bases that match TRBD2. This CDR3 has 13 amino acids. The germline V gene has CDR1 SQVTM and CDR2 ANQGSEA. The V segment lost 4 bases and the J segment 4 bases; nucleotides outside the gene matches: 2. CDR3 amino acids: CSVGLAGVYEQYF. The DNA of the CDR3 is TGCAGCGTTGGACTAGCGGGAGTATACGAGCAGTACTTC.